This T cell receptor beta chain was sequenced during a study of blood T cell repertoires in COVID-19. Study in general: Sites in the United States, Italy and Spain provided acute and convalescent COVID-19 samples. Sample material is recorded as cDNA or gDNA derived from T cells, B-cell-depleted T cells, or PBMCs.

The CDR3 covers 15 residues. With V trimmed by 4 bases and J by 4 bases, 7 bases remained unmatched. CDR1 is SGHTA and CDR2 is FQGNSA in the germline V gene. In the authors' workflow: The assay estimated nucleated cells by amplifying reference gene primers. Measured with immunoSEQ multiplex PCR; TCRdb has only the in-frame clones, and not every one. The V and J calls and the clone size are those of that table, but D and trimming were determined from the DNA. There are about 150,000 clones in the sample; about 89% occur only once, and 0.5% to 0.6% lies in the top ten. The chain combines TRBV7-2 with TRBJ2-5, with 9 bases aligning to TRBD1. The sample consisted of peripheral blood. This TCR came from a man aged 50 to 59 with acute or convalescent COVID-19. CDR3 region: CASSSAGTGLETQYF. Written as DNA, the CDR3 is TGTGCCAGCAGCTCCGCCGGGACAGGGTTAGAGACCCAGTACTTC.